The rows below give T cell receptor beta chains drawn from one sample of a study of blood T cells in healthy people across ages. TCRdb independently ran MiXCR on the 5' RACE reads; one entry per CDR3 protein. Among about 1.8 million distinct CDR3 sequences listed, around 48% were seen once. The sample taken for sequencing was blood. These receptors came from a woman aged 40-49 years in good health. The CDR3 runs from the conserved cysteine through the conserved F or W. Fields, in order: clone size, D gene, J gene, V gene, CDR3 DNA, CDR3 protein. A D gene is named only where the DNA matches it firmly. Clone size, where shown, is once, few, many, or a class for clones that have expanded.

clone_size: -
d_call: -
j_call: TRBJ2-5
v_call: TRBV3-1
cdr3_nt: TGTGCCAGCAGCCCGACCTTACCACAAGAGACCCAGTACTTC
cdr3_aa: CASSPTLPQETQYF

clone_size: once
d_call: -
j_call: TRBJ1-4
v_call: TRBV27
cdr3_nt: TGTGCCAGCAGTTTGAAGAAGGGGCTGAGTGAAAAACTGTTTTTT
cdr3_aa: CASSLKKGLSEKLFF

clone_size: -
d_call: TRBD1
j_call: TRBJ2-2
v_call: TRBV29-1
cdr3_nt: TGCAGCGCCCTCCGGACAGGGCAGACCGGGGAGCTGTTTTTT
cdr3_aa: CSALRTGQTGELFF

clone_size: few
d_call: TRBD2
j_call: TRBJ2-3
v_call: TRBV10-3
cdr3_nt: TGTGCCATCAGATCCCAAGGACTAGCGGGGGGCTTCCTCATTAGCACAGATACGCAGTATTTT
cdr3_aa: CAIRSQGLAGGFLISTDTQYF

clone_size: -
d_call: -
j_call: TRBJ1-2
v_call: TRBV20-1
cdr3_nt: TGCAGTGCTAGAGATAGGGAGGGCAGGGGCTTTGTCGGCTACACCTTC
cdr3_aa: CSARDREGRGFVGYTF

clone_size: -
d_call: -
j_call: TRBJ2-5
v_call: TRBV4-3
cdr3_nt: TGCGCCAGCAGCCAAGGGCCCGGGGGCTTAGAGACCCAGTACTTC
cdr3_aa: CASSQGPGGLETQYF

clone_size: -
d_call: TRBD1
j_call: TRBJ1-2
v_call: TRBV28
cdr3_nt: TGTGCCAGCAGTATATTCGCAGGGGGGATGGTTAACTATGGCTACACCTTC
cdr3_aa: CASSIFAGGMVNYGYTF

clone_size: few
d_call: TRBD2
j_call: TRBJ2-1
v_call: TRBV20-1
cdr3_nt: TGCAGTGCTTACGGCCTCGCGGGGGGGAATGAGCAGTTCTTC
cdr3_aa: CSAYGLAGGNEQFF

clone_size: few
d_call: TRBD1
j_call: TRBJ1-2
v_call: TRBV5-1
cdr3_nt: TGCGCCAGCAGCCCCGGACAGGGAGGGACGAACTATGGCTACACCTTC
cdr3_aa: CASSPGQGGTNYGYTF

clone_size: -
d_call: -
j_call: TRBJ2-1
v_call: TRBV12-3/TRBV12-4
cdr3_nt: TGTGCCAGCACTGCCTCGCGGGTCCTCAATGAGCAGTTCTTC
cdr3_aa: CASTASRVLNEQFF

clone_size: many
d_call: -
j_call: TRBJ1-2
v_call: TRBV29-1
cdr3_nt: TGCAGCGTTGTGTGGACGAGCAACTATGGCTACACCTTC
cdr3_aa: CSVVWTSNYGYTF

clone_size: -
d_call: -
j_call: TRBJ1-2
v_call: TRBV29-1
cdr3_nt: TGCAGCGTTCCCGGGGGCGCCGATGGCTACACCTTC
cdr3_aa: CSVPGGADGYTF

clone_size: -
d_call: -
j_call: TRBJ2-7
v_call: TRBV7-2
cdr3_nt: TGTGCCAGCAGCTTATTCAAGAACAATGAGCAGTACTTC
cdr3_aa: CASSLFKNNEQYF

clone_size: few
d_call: -
j_call: TRBJ2-1
v_call: TRBV9
cdr3_nt: TGTGCCAGCAAACGGAGCGGACCCTACAATGAGCAGTTCTTC
cdr3_aa: CASKRSGPYNEQFF

clone_size: -
d_call: -
j_call: TRBJ2-4
v_call: TRBV6-5
cdr3_nt: TGTGCCAGCAGCTCCCTGGGTGAAGGGGAGGCAAACATTCAGTACTTC
cdr3_aa: CASSSLGEGEANIQYF

clone_size: -
d_call: TRBD2
j_call: TRBJ2-5
v_call: TRBV15
cdr3_nt: TGTGCCACCAGCAAAGGGGAGGGACCCCAAGAGACCCAGTACTTC
cdr3_aa: CATSKGEGPQETQYF

clone_size: few
d_call: TRBD1
j_call: TRBJ2-7
v_call: TRBV7-9
cdr3_nt: TGTGCCAGCACCCGGACAGGGATCAGCTCCTACGAGCAGTACTTC
cdr3_aa: CASTRTGISSYEQYF

clone_size: -
d_call: -
j_call: TRBJ2-1
v_call: TRBV3-1
cdr3_nt: TGTGCCAGCAGCCAAGCTTGGCAGGGTGAGCAGTTCTTC
cdr3_aa: CASSQAWQGEQFF

clone_size: -
d_call: -
j_call: TRBJ1-4
v_call: TRBV7-9
cdr3_nt: TGTGCCAGCACCACTAGGACAGTCGAAAAACTGTTTTTT
cdr3_aa: CASTTRTVEKLFF

clone_size: -
d_call: -
j_call: TRBJ2-7
v_call: TRBV2
cdr3_nt: TGTGCCAGCAGTGAGACTGACTACGAGCAGTACTTC
cdr3_aa: CASSETDYEQYF

clone_size: -
d_call: TRBD1
j_call: TRBJ2-7
v_call: TRBV15
cdr3_nt: TGTGCCACCGACCCGACCGGGACAGGCCCCTACGAGCAGTACTTC
cdr3_aa: CATDPTGTGPYEQYF

clone_size: -
d_call: TRBD2
j_call: TRBJ2-1
v_call: TRBV5-1
cdr3_nt: TGCGCCAGCAGCTTGGAAGTTAGCGGGAGTTCAAATGAGCAGTTCTTC
cdr3_aa: CASSLEVSGSSNEQFF

clone_size: few
d_call: TRBD2
j_call: TRBJ2-1
v_call: TRBV27
cdr3_nt: TGTGCCAGCAGTCCAAACACCGGACTAGCGGGGGATGAGCAGTTCTTC
cdr3_aa: CASSPNTGLAGDEQFF

clone_size: -
d_call: TRBD1
j_call: TRBJ1-1
v_call: TRBV10-3
cdr3_nt: TGTGCCATCAGTGAGCCAACCGAGGGGGCAGCTTTCTTT
cdr3_aa: CAISEPTEGAAFF

clone_size: -
d_call: -
j_call: TRBJ2-5
v_call: TRBV20-1
cdr3_nt: TGCAGTGCTAGCCTGGGGGTGGGGACCGAGACCCAGTACTTC
cdr3_aa: CSASLGVGTETQYF

clone_size: -
d_call: -
j_call: TRBJ1-4
v_call: TRBV7-2
cdr3_nt: TGTGCCAGCAGCTTATTACCGGGACTTAATGAAAAACTGTTTTTT
cdr3_aa: CASSLLPGLNEKLFF

clone_size: -
d_call: -
j_call: TRBJ2-7
v_call: TRBV13
cdr3_nt: TGTGCCAGCAGCTTATCGGGCCACCACTCCTACGAGCAGTACTTC
cdr3_aa: CASSLSGHHSYEQYF

clone_size: few
d_call: TRBD2
j_call: TRBJ2-1
v_call: TRBV15
cdr3_nt: TGTGCCACCAGCAGAGAACGACTAGCGGGGGGAGGTGAGCAGTTCTTC
cdr3_aa: CATSRERLAGGGEQFF

clone_size: -
d_call: TRBD1
j_call: TRBJ2-6
v_call: TRBV5-1
cdr3_nt: TGCGCCAGCAGCTTGCCCCGGGACAGGAGATCTGGGGCCAACGTCCTGACTTTC
cdr3_aa: CASSLPRDRRSGANVLTF

clone_size: -
d_call: TRBD2
j_call: TRBJ2-1
v_call: TRBV7-3
cdr3_nt: TGTGCCAGCAGCCGAGCGGGGCTTAGGGACAATGAGCAGTTCTTC
cdr3_aa: CASSRAGLRDNEQFF

clone_size: -
d_call: TRBD2
j_call: TRBJ2-4
v_call: TRBV12-3/TRBV12-4
cdr3_nt: TGTGCCAGCAGTTTAGAAGTACTAGCGGGGACCCAAGGAAACATTCAGTACTTC
cdr3_aa: CASSLEVLAGTQGNIQYF

clone_size: -
d_call: TRBD1
j_call: TRBJ2-5
v_call: TRBV5-1
cdr3_nt: TGCGCCAGTAGCTTGATCAGGGGGCCGGGGCAAGAGACCCAGTACTTC
cdr3_aa: CASSLIRGPGQETQYF

clone_size: -
d_call: TRBD2
j_call: TRBJ2-1
v_call: TRBV5-1
cdr3_nt: TGCGCCAGCAGCTTCGGGACTACCGATGAGCAGTTCTTC
cdr3_aa: CASSFGTTDEQFF

clone_size: -
d_call: -
j_call: TRBJ2-7
v_call: TRBV24-1
cdr3_nt: TGTGCCACCAGTGATCCGGGGAGCTCCTACAATGAGCAGTACTTC
cdr3_aa: CATSDPGSSYNEQYF

clone_size: -
d_call: TRBD2
j_call: TRBJ2-3
v_call: TRBV7-2
cdr3_nt: TGTGCCAGCAGCCTTGGGGCTAGCGGACGGTCAGATGCGCAGTATTTT
cdr3_aa: CASSLGASGRSDAQYF

clone_size: few
d_call: TRBD2
j_call: TRBJ2-1
v_call: TRBV11-3
cdr3_nt: TGTGCCAGCAGCTTACTCGGGGGGGCCTCCTACAATGAGCAGTTCTTC
cdr3_aa: CASSLLGGASYNEQFF

clone_size: -
d_call: -
j_call: TRBJ2-7
v_call: TRBV7-2
cdr3_nt: TGTGCCAGCAGCTTAGATGGCAGCACGATCTACGAGCAGTACTTC
cdr3_aa: CASSLDGSTIYEQYF

clone_size: -
d_call: -
j_call: TRBJ2-3
v_call: TRBV20-1
cdr3_nt: TGCAGTGCTAGAGGCGGACTACCCTTCAGCACAGATACGCAGTATTTT
cdr3_aa: CSARGGLPFSTDTQYF

clone_size: -
d_call: TRBD1
j_call: TRBJ1-2
v_call: TRBV9
cdr3_nt: TGTGCCAGCAGCGTTAGAGGACAGGGAGATGGCTACACCTTC
cdr3_aa: CASSVRGQGDGYTF

clone_size: few
d_call: -
j_call: TRBJ2-3
v_call: TRBV6-5
cdr3_nt: TGTGCCAGCAGTTACCAGGGGAAAGGAGATACGCAGTATTTT
cdr3_aa: CASSYQGKGDTQYF

clone_size: -
d_call: TRBD2
j_call: TRBJ2-3
v_call: TRBV7-2
cdr3_nt: TGTGCCAGCAGCCCCCTGAGGCGGGGGGGGAGAGATACGCAGTATTTT
cdr3_aa: CASSPLRRGGRDTQYF

clone_size: -
d_call: -
j_call: TRBJ2-1
v_call: TRBV20-1
cdr3_nt: TGCAGTGGGGCGGAGAGGACTACCAATGAGCAGTTCTTC
cdr3_aa: CSGAERTTNEQFF

clone_size: -
d_call: -
j_call: TRBJ2-3
v_call: TRBV15
cdr3_nt: TGTGCCACCAGCAGGCGAGGGAGCACAGATACGCAGTATTTT
cdr3_aa: CATSRRGSTDTQYF

clone_size: -
d_call: -
j_call: TRBJ2-7
v_call: TRBV6-2/TRBV6-3
cdr3_nt: TGTGCCAGCAGTTACATGAAGGGGGGACGATCCTACGAGCAGTACTTC
cdr3_aa: CASSYMKGGRSYEQYF

clone_size: -
d_call: -
j_call: TRBJ2-7
v_call: TRBV7-6
cdr3_nt: TGTGCCGGCAGCGGCGGACCGAGCTACGAGCAGTACTTC
cdr3_aa: CAGSGGPSYEQYF

clone_size: few
d_call: TRBD1
j_call: TRBJ1-6
v_call: TRBV4-3
cdr3_nt: TGCGCCAGCAGCCAAGATAGACAGGGTTGGGATTCACCCCTCCACTTT
cdr3_aa: CASSQDRQGWDSPLHF

clone_size: -
d_call: TRBD2
j_call: TRBJ2-5
v_call: TRBV20-1
cdr3_nt: TGCAGTGCTAGAGATAGAGCGGGACTAAACGGGTGGACCCAGTACTTC
cdr3_aa: CSARDRAGLNGWTQYF

clone_size: -
d_call: -
j_call: TRBJ2-1
v_call: TRBV3-1
cdr3_nt: TGTGCCAGCAGCCAACACGCGAGCTCCTACAATGAGCAGTTCTTC
cdr3_aa: CASSQHASSYNEQFF

clone_size: few
d_call: -
j_call: TRBJ1-2
v_call: TRBV29-1
cdr3_nt: TGCAGCGTTGTAGGGCAAACCGGCAACTATGGCTACACCTTC
cdr3_aa: CSVVGQTGNYGYTF

clone_size: -
d_call: -
j_call: TRBJ2-7
v_call: TRBV28
cdr3_nt: TGTGCCAGCACCTTTTATCCGGAGCGCGAGCAGTACTTC
cdr3_aa: CASTFYPEREQYF

clone_size: -
d_call: TRBD1
j_call: TRBJ1-2
v_call: TRBV20-1
cdr3_nt: TGCAGTGCTTTCGACAGGGGTGGCTATGGCTACACCTTC
cdr3_aa: CSAFDRGGYGYTF

clone_size: -
d_call: TRBD1
j_call: TRBJ2-3
v_call: TRBV7-2
cdr3_nt: TGTGCCAGCAGCTTTGACAGGGATGAGTATTTT
cdr3_aa: CASSFDRDEYF

clone_size: -
d_call: -
j_call: TRBJ2-5
v_call: TRBV11-1
cdr3_nt: TGTGCCAGCAGTCCGACGGTGGTGCAAGAGACCCAGTACTTC
cdr3_aa: CASSPTVVQETQYF

clone_size: -
d_call: TRBD1
j_call: TRBJ2-7
v_call: TRBV6-5
cdr3_nt: TGTGCCAGCAGTCGAACAGGGGCCTCCTACGAGCAGTACTTC
cdr3_aa: CASSRTGASYEQYF

clone_size: -
d_call: TRBD2
j_call: TRBJ2-1
v_call: TRBV4-3
cdr3_nt: TGCGCCAGCGCCACTGTCGGTAGTAGCGGGGGGGCCGAAAGCTTCCCCTACAATGAGCAGTTCTTC
cdr3_aa: CASATVGSSGGAESFPYNEQFF

clone_size: few
d_call: -
j_call: TRBJ2-7
v_call: TRBV5-1
cdr3_nt: TGCGCCAGCAGCTTGGCTCCGGGGCCCCAACTCTACGAGCAGTACTTC
cdr3_aa: CASSLAPGPQLYEQYF

clone_size: -
d_call: -
j_call: TRBJ1-6
v_call: TRBV20-1
cdr3_nt: TGCAGTGCCTCCCACCAGTTTGGCTCCTATAATTCACCCCTCCACTTT
cdr3_aa: CSASHQFGSYNSPLHF

clone_size: -
d_call: -
j_call: TRBJ2-7
v_call: TRBV20-1
cdr3_nt: TGCAGTGCTACGCACAGCCTCTTTGCTACCTACGAGCAGTACTTC
cdr3_aa: CSATHSLFATYEQYF

clone_size: few
d_call: -
j_call: TRBJ2-7
v_call: TRBV6-5
cdr3_nt: TGTGCCAGCAGTTACTCTTACAGTTCCTACGAGCAGTACTTC
cdr3_aa: CASSYSYSSYEQYF